Presented here are 25 T cell receptor beta chains from one specimen sequenced in a study of T cells in Graves' hyperthyroidism and ophthalmopathy. Researchers amplified the TCR beta CDR3 regions from RNA transcripts. HTBI primers were employed in a first-round RT-PCR of the TCR CDR3. TCRdb re-called the multiplex PCR reads with MiXCR, one entry per CDR3 protein. The table records a few hundred thousand distinct CDR3 sequences, 15% to 18% of them present only once. What was sequenced was blood. These receptors all come from a woman between 18 and 30 years old with Graves' hyperthyroidism.

This clonotype was found many times. The chain carries TRBV11-3 and TRBJ1-1; D is perhaps TRBD1 (6 bases). This CDR3 comprises 15 residues. Trimming stripped 4 bases from V and 3 bases from J, with 15 bases between. Germline loops: CDR1 SGHNT, CDR2 YENEEA. The DNA of the CDR3 is TGTGCCAGCAGCTCAGGGGACCCCGGGGACACTGAAGCTTTCTTT. This sequence encodes CASSSGDPGDTEAFF.

This clonotype has at least ten counts. This sequence joins TRBV27 and TRBJ2-4; the D gene could be TRBD1 or TRBD2 (5 bases each). Germline values: CDR1 MNHEY, CDR2 SMNVEV (reference sequence). The CDR3 has 16 residues. The V and J ends lost 0 bases and 7 bases respectively, with 16 bases between them. In nucleotides, the CDR3 is TGTGCCAGCAGTTTATCGTCGGGGACCGCAGTGAACATTCAGTACTTC. It encodes CASSLSSGTAVNIQYF.

The chain carries TRBV7-9 and TRBJ1-4, with TRBD1 identical over 8 bases. From germline, CDR1 is SEHNR and CDR2 FQNEAQ (reference sequence). J was trimmed by 5 bases and V by 4 bases; bases with no gene match: 6. This CDR3 is 15 amino acids long. Here the CDR3 reads CASSSPGQENEKLFF. The CDR3 nucleotides are TGTGCCAGCAGCTCGCCGGGACAGGAAAATGAAAAACTGTTTTTT.

This clonotype has ten or more counts. V is TRBV7-9 and J is TRBJ2-7; 7 bases match TRBD1. Germline CDR1 reads SEHNR; CDR2 reads FQNEAQ (reference sequence). Unmatched junction bases numbered 6, after V lost 3 bases and J lost 4 bases. The CDR3 runs to 14 residues. The CDR3 region has the DNA TGTGCCAGCAGCTTCTCCGGGACAGCTTACGAGCAGTACTTC. Amino acid sequence: CASSFSGTAYEQYF.

This clonotype was seen repeatedly, ten times or more. The rearrangement joins TRBV27 to TRBJ2-7; TRBD1 agrees at 9 bases. The ends lost 2 bases at V and 5 bases at J; junction bases unmatched: 4. The CDR3 length is 14 residues. Germline V gives CDR1 MNHEY, CDR2 SMNVEV (reference sequence). The CDR3 here is CASSLADRGNEQYF. In DNA, the CDR3 is TGTGCCAGCAGTTTAGCGGACAGGGGAAACGAGCAGTACTTC.

The rearrangement uses TRBV6-1 and TRBJ1-5; tentatively, D is TRBD1 (5 bases). Germline V gives CDR1 MNHNS, CDR2 SASEGT. The CDR3 spans 16 residues. Trimming left V 6 bases short and J 2 bases short, with 17 bases between. CDR3 amino acids: CASRGTVGRGNQPQHF. CDR3 nucleotide sequence: TGTGCCAGCAGGGGGACCGTCGGACGGGGCAATCAGCCCCAGCATTTT.

This clonotype was found a few times. This sequence joins TRBV12-3 or TRBV12-4 and TRBJ2-5, with a possible D match to TRBD2 (7 bases). The CDR3 consists of 15 residues. Trimming shortened V by 6 bases and J by 2 bases, and 16 bases separated the two germline ends. DNA for the CDR3: TGTGCCAGCAGCTCTCTCGGGGGGCCTCAAGAGACCCAGTACTTC. Amino acid sequence: CASSSLGGPQETQYF.

This rearrangement joins TRBV19 to TRBJ2-2; D gene unclear. With 1 base removed from V and 6 bases from J, the gap between germline ends came to 6 bases. This CDR3 has 13 amino acids. Germline loops: CDR1 LNHDA, CDR2 SQIVND (reference sequence). Here the CDR3 reads CASSIVSPGELFF. CDR3 sequence (DNA): TGTGCCAGTAGTATAGTTTCCCCCGGGGAGCTGTTTTTT.

This clonotype was picked up many times. The V and J genes are TRBV18 and TRBJ1-2; 7 nucleotides line up with TRBD1. The ends lost 2 bases at V and 8 bases at J; junction bases unmatched: 5. CDR1 and CDR2 (germline): KGHSH, LQKENI. CDR3 size: 13 residues. The CDR3 loop is CASSPVPGQGYTF. The CDR3 nucleotides are TGTGCCAGCTCACCAGTCCCGGGACAGGGCTACACCTTC.

This clonotype was found many times. This chain links TRBV20-1 with TRBJ2-2; tentatively, D is TRBD1 (5 bases). The V end lost 5 bases, the J end lost 1 base, and 8 bases lay between the germline ends. The CDR3 has 13 amino acids. Germline V gene sequence: CDR1 DFQATT, CDR2 SNEGSKA (reference sequence). The CDR3 bases are TGCAGTGCTTACGGACAGAACACCGGGGAGCTGTTTTTT. It is translated as CSAYGQNTGELFF.

This chain joins TRBV29-1 and TRBJ2-7; the D call may be TRBD1 or TRBD2 (5 bases each). V lost 1 base and J 0 bases, leaving 10 bases between the germline ends. The CDR3 is 14 amino acids. Germline-derived CDR1 and CDR2 are SQVTM and ANQGSEA. CDR3 coding DNA: TGCAGCGTTGAAGTTTGGGGGAGCTCCTACGAGCAGTACTTC. It encodes CSVEVWGSSYEQYF.

Only a few counts were recorded for this clonotype. The chain joins TRBV6-1 to TRBJ1-2; the match to TRBD1 covers 8 bases. J was trimmed by 5 bases and V by 7 bases; bases with no gene match: 6. The CDR3 extends over 13 amino acids. Germline V gene sequence: CDR1 MNHNS, CDR2 SASEGT. CDR3 in DNA: TGTGCCAGCACAGGGGGCAGAGGATATGGCTACACCTTC. It translates to CASTGGRGYGYTF.

This clonotype has ten or more counts. V usage is TRBV5-1 and J usage is TRBJ2-2; possibly TRBD1 for D (5 bases). The CDR3 is 15 residues long. V was clipped by 0 bases and J by 2 bases, with 8 bases between them. CDR1 SGHRS and CDR2 YFSETQ come from the germline V gene. CDR3 sequence reads: CASSLGQSNTGELFF. In DNA form, the CDR3 reads TGCGCCAGCAGCTTGGGACAGTCTAACACCGGGGAGCTGTTTTTT.

The V call is TRBV20-1, the J call TRBJ1-1; 12 bases are shared with TRBD1. The germline gives CDR1 DFQATT, CDR2 SNEGSKA (reference sequence). The V and J ends lost 6 bases and 3 bases, in that order; junction bases with no gene match: 8. The CDR3 consists of 15 residues. CDR3 region: CSARRDRGRDTEAFF. The DNA for the CDR3 is TGCAGTGCCAGAAGGGACAGGGGGCGCGACACTGAAGCTTTCTTT.

This clonotype was seen repeatedly, ten times or more. The gene calls are TRBV5-1 and TRBJ2-3; 7 bases agree with TRBD1. The CDR3 is 15 residues long. CDR1 SGHRS and CDR2 YFSETQ come from the germline V gene. V lost 4 bases and J lost 3; bases outside the gene matches: 8. As DNA, the CDR3 is TGCGCCAGCAGCGTACAGGGGCGGCTTACAGATACGCAGTATTTT. Translated: CASSVQGRLTDTQYF.

This clonotype came up a few times. A much more abundant neighbour one base away suggests this may be a read error. The chain combines TRBV20-1 with TRBJ2-7; D possibly uses TRBD1 or TRBD2 (5 bases each). The germline CDR1 and CDR2 sequences are DFQATT and SNEGSKA (reference sequence). V lost 4 bases and J lost 6, with 13 bases in between. CDR3 length: 12 residues. The CDR3 spells CSATGDGCEQYF. CDR3 sequence (DNA): TGCAGTGCTACCGGGGACGGCTGCGAGCAGTACTTC.

The chain couples TRBV2 to TRBJ2-1, with TRBD2 identical over 13 bases. V shed 6 bases and J 6 bases; nucleotides not matched to a gene: 5. Germline V lookup: CDR1 SNHLY, CDR2 FYNNEI. The CDR3 spans 15 residues. The CDR3 loop is CASRTGLAGSNEQFF. CDR3 coding DNA: TGTGCCAGCAGGACGGGACTAGCGGGAAGCAATGAGCAGTTCTTC. Based on the CDR3 plus reference TRBV2 and TRBJ2-1, the full variable domain is EPEVTQTPSHQVTQMGQEVILRCVPISNHLYFYWYRQILGQKVEFLVSFYNNEISEKSEIFDDQFSVERPDGSNFTLKIRSTKLEDSAMYFCASRTGLAGSNEQFFGPGTRLTVL.

This clonotype was seen ten or more times. This chain connects TRBV6-5 to TRBJ2-1; 8 bases line up with TRBD1. Germline values: CDR1 MNHEY, CDR2 SVGAGI. The CDR3 runs 13 residues. The V segment lost 2 bases and the J segment 8 bases; nucleotides outside the gene matches: 2. The CDR3 DNA is TGTGCCAGCAGTTACGGCAGGGGGCATGAGCAGTTCTTC. It yields the protein CASSYGRGHEQFF.

This clonotype was seen many times. CDR3 in amino acids: CSARQAGPGYNEQFF. DNA for the CDR3: TGCAGTGCTCGCCAAGCGGGCCCAGGGTACAATGAGCAGTTCTTC. J is TRBJ2-1 and V is TRBV20-1; D perhaps matches TRBD2 (6 bases). In germline, CDR1 is DFQATT, CDR2 SNEGSKA (reference sequence). V gave up 5 bases and J gave up 4 bases, with 18 bases separating them. This CDR3 region has 15 residues.

There are many counts of this clonotype. The chain uses TRBV28 and TRBJ2-3, with TRBD2 identical over 13 bases. The CDR3 has 15 residues. The junction had 10 bases not matched to a gene; V was cut back by 6 bases and J by 10 bases. Germline CDR1 is MDHEN and CDR2 is SYDVKM. The CDR3 region is CASSPGLAGDRAQYF. Written as DNA, the CDR3 is TGTGCCAGCAGCCCTGGACTAGCGGGGGACCGCGCGCAGTATTTT. The full variable domain, in which reference TRBV28 and TRBJ2-3 provide the parts outside the CDR3, is DVKVTQSSRYLVKRTGEKVFLECVQDMDHENMFWYRQDPGLGLRLIYFSYDVKMKEKGDIPEGYSVSREKKERFSLILESASTNQTSMYLCASSPGLAGDRAQYFGPGTRLTVL.

The chain has TRBV4-1 and TRBJ1-2, with D unresolved. This CDR3 comprises 17 residues. The ends were cut back, 3 bases at V and 0 bases at J, with 17 bases in the middle. CDR1 is MGHRA, CDR2 YSYEKL, per germline. CDR3 loop: CASSHLRSGQSNYGYTF. DNA of the CDR3: TGCGCCAGCAGCCACCTCCGGAGCGGGCAATCTAACTATGGCTACACCTTC.

This clonotype was found many times. The chain is built from TRBV27 and TRBJ2-2, with 8 bases lining up with TRBD1. V shed 5 bases, J shed 2 bases, and the junction held 7 bases outside the gene matches. The CDR3 is made up of 16 amino acids. CDR1 is MNHEY and CDR2 is SMNVEV in the germline V gene (reference sequence). The CDR3 reads CASSPSGGANTGELFF. CDR3 nucleotides: TGTGCCAGCAGTCCCTCAGGGGGCGCAAACACCGGGGAGCTGTTTTTT.

Ten or more counts support this clonotype. The chain couples TRBV7-9 to TRBJ1-4, with no clear D. This CDR3 is 14 amino acids long. Germline V lookup: CDR1 SEHNR, CDR2 FQNEAQ (reference sequence). V was shortened by 3 bases and J by 3 bases, with 8 bases between the two germline ends. The DNA of the CDR3 is TGTGCCAGCAGCTTCGACACTCCTAATGAAAAACTGTTTTTT. Translation: CASSFDTPNEKLFF.

This clonotype appeared many times. V and J are TRBV14 and TRBJ1-1; D might be TRBD1 (5 bases). V dropped 2 bases and J dropped 0 bases, with 16 bases sitting between them. The V gene's germline CDR1 is SGHDN and CDR2 FVKESK. CDR3 length: 17 residues. CDR3 region: CASSQIGGLVVNTEAFF. The CDR3 DNA follows: TGTGCCAGCAGCCAAATCGGGGGACTAGTGGTGAACACTGAAGCTTTCTTT.

In this sample, this clonotype turned up many times. The V gene is TRBV11-2, the J gene TRBJ2-5; 8 positions match TRBD1. The CDR3 is made up of 16 amino acids. The V gene's germline CDR1 is SGHAT and CDR2 FQNNGV. Unmatched junction bases numbered 14, after V lost 6 bases and J lost 5 bases. CDR3 protein: CASSQNRDRWGETQYF. The CDR3 nucleotides read TGTGCCAGCAGTCAGAACCGGGACAGGTGGGGGGAGACCCAGTACTTC.